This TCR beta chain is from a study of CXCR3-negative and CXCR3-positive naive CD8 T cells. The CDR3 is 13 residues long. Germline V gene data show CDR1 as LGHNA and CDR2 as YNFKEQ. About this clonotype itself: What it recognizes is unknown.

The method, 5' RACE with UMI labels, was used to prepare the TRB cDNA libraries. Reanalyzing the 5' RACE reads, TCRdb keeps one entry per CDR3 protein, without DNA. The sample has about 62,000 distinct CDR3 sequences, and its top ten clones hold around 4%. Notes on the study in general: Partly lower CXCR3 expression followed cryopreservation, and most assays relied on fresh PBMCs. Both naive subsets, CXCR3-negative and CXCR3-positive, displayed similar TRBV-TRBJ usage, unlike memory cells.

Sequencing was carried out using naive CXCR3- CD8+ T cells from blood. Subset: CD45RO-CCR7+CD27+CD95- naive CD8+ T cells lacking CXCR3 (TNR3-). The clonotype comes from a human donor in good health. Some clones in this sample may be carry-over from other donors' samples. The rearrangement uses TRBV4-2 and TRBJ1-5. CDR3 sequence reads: CASSQGSNQPQHF.